These 28 T cell receptor beta chains originate from one sample sequenced in a study of radiotherapy plus CTLA-4 blockade in lung cancer. Profiled with immunoSEQ multiplex PCR; TCRdb holds only in-frame clones, not every one. The sample contains 100,000 to 150,000 clones, just under 80% of which appear only once. This material consisted of peripheral blood, taken from a patient treated with radiotherapy plus ipilimumab. These receptors originate from a human donor with non-small cell lung cancer who had a partial response to radiotherapy plus ipilimumab.

The chain carries TRBV5-1 and TRBJ1-1; weak D call: TRBD1 (6 bases). Germline V gene data show CDR1 as SGHRS and CDR2 as YFSETQ. The ends were cut back, 4 bases at V and 4 bases at J, with 20 bases in the middle. This CDR3 comprises 16 residues. This CDR3 is CASSIESQGIGTEAFF. CDR3 coding DNA: TGCGCCAGCAGCATTGAATCGCAGGGGATCGGCACTGAAGCTTTCTTT.

This chain uses TRBV18 with TRBJ1-2; perhaps TRBD1 as D (6 bases). V was clipped by 3 bases and J by 6 bases, with 11 bases between them. The CDR3 has 13 amino acids. Germline lookup yields CDR1 KGHSH and CDR2 LQKENI. The CDR3 bases are TGTGCCAGCTCACCCGACCACAGGGATGGCTACACCTTC. This gives the protein CASSPDHRDGYTF.

The V gene is TRBV14, the J gene TRBJ2-3, with unresolved D. This CDR3 spans 13 amino acids. V was shortened by 2 bases and J by 4 bases, with 7 bases between the two germline ends. Germline CDR1 is SGHDN and CDR2 is FVKESK. CDR3 region: CASSQFGADTQYF. In nucleotides, the CDR3 is TGTGCCAGCAGCCAATTCGGTGCAGATACGCAGTATTTT.

The V call is TRBV6-5, the J call TRBJ1-2; D is uncertain. V shed 5 bases and J shed 6 bases, with 10 bases lying between them. This CDR3 is 12 amino acids long. Germline assignment: CDR1 MNHEY and CDR2 SVGAGI. CDR3 DNA sequence: TGTGCCAGCAGTAACGAAGCCCATGGCTACACCTTC. It is translated as CASSNEAHGYTF.

The chain uses TRBV6-1 and TRBJ2-3; tentatively, D is TRBD1 (6 bases). V lost 5 bases and J lost 9, with 18 bases in between. The CDR3 has 14 amino acids. Germline values: CDR1 MNHNS, CDR2 SASEGT. The CDR3 DNA reads as TGTGCCAGCAGTTGGCCGGGACAAATGGGGACGCAGTATTTT. Translated: CASSWPGQMGTQYF.

The rearrangement joins TRBV21-1 to TRBJ2-1; the D segment call TRBD2 is taken from the table without a DNA check. TRBV21-1 is tagged as a pseudogene. The CDR3 length is 17 residues. The CDR3 DNA follows: TGTGCCAGCAGCATCCCCAGGGGACTAGCGGGATCCCATGAGCAGTTCTTC. It is translated as CASSIPRGLAGSHEQFF.

This clone counts as medium-sized (0.01 to 0.1%). The rearrangement uses TRBV4-1 and TRBJ2-7; 9 bases are shared with TRBD1. The V gene end was trimmed by 0 bases and the J gene end by 3 bases; junction bases not matched to a gene: 3. CDR1 MGHRA and CDR2 YSYEKL come from the germline V gene. The CDR3 covers 15 residues. CDR3 in DNA: TGCGCCAGCAGCCAAGAGGGACAGGGCTTCTACGAGCAGTACTTC. Protein product: CASSQEGQGFYEQYF.

The chain has TRBV11-1 and TRBJ1-2, with D uncertain. V was clipped by 3 bases and J by 5 bases, with 10 bases between them. Germline CDR1 SGHAT, CDR2 FQDESV (reference sequence). This CDR3 region has 13 residues. The CDR3 DNA sequence: TGTGCCAGCAGCTTGGGCAGTTCGTATGGCTACACCTTC. Translating gives CASSLGSSYGYTF.

J is TRBJ2-5 and V is TRBV7-9; 7 bases match TRBD2. The CDR3 runs 16 residues. Germline values: CDR1 SEHNR, CDR2 FQNEAQ (reference sequence). The junction had 4 bases not matched to a gene; V was cut back by 0 bases and J by 0 bases. CDR3 region: CASSLAPGLDQETQYF. CDR3 sequence (DNA): TGTGCCAGCAGCTTAGCTCCCGGACTAGACCAAGAGACCCAGTACTTC. Together with reference TRBV7-9 and TRBJ2-5, the CDR3 gives the full variable domain: DTGVSQNPRHKITKRGQNVTFRCDPISEHNRLYWYRQTLGQGPEFLTYFQNEAQLEKSRLLSDRFSAERPKGSFSTLEIQRTEQGDSAMYLCASSLAPGLDQETQYFGPGTRLLVL.

The chain couples TRBV15 to TRBJ1-1; D might be TRBD1 (5 bases). The CDR3 loop spans 14 amino acids. CDR1 and CDR2 from the germline V gene are LNHNV and YYDKDF (reference sequence). Trimming took 1 base from V and 1 from J, leaving 7 bases between them. The CDR3 DNA reads TGTGCCACCAGCAGAGCGGGGGGGAACACTGAAGCTTTCTTT. Protein sequence: CATSRAGGNTEAFF.

In this sample, this clone turned up a few times. The rearrangement joins TRBV19 to TRBJ1-5; possible D gene TRBD1, 6 bases. The CDR3 spans 15 residues. Germline V lookup: CDR1 LNHDA, CDR2 SQIVND (reference sequence). Trimming left V 5 bases short and J 3 bases short, with 14 bases between. CDR3 sequence: CASSPEGHYNQPQHF. In DNA, the CDR3 is TGTGCCAGTAGTCCCGAGGGACACTACAATCAGCCCCAGCATTTT.

The rearrangement links TRBV6-5 to TRBJ1-1, with a possible D match to TRBD1 (5 bases). Per germline, CDR1 MNHEY and CDR2 SVGAGI. The CDR3 has 13 residues. V dropped 6 bases and J dropped 0 bases, with 8 bases sitting between them. The CDR3 region is CASRRGLNTEAFF. CDR3 coding DNA: TGTGCCAGCAGGCGGGGCTTGAACACTGAAGCTTTCTTT.

The J gene is TRBJ2-3, the V gene TRBV6-5, with D perhaps matching TRBD2 (6 bases). Trimming pared 4 bases from V and 2 bases from J, leaving 13 bases between. This CDR3 contains 15 residues. Germline V gene sequence: CDR1 MNHEY, CDR2 SVGAGI. For the CDR3, the DNA is TGTGCCAGCAGTTTTGATAGCGGTAACACAGATACGCAGTATTTT. This codes for CASSFDSGNTDTQYF.

The chain couples TRBV7-2 to TRBJ2-7; tentatively, D is TRBD1 (5 bases). V lost 2 bases, J lost 1 base, and 12 bases lay in between. The CDR3 totals 15 residues. Germline V gene lookup returns CDR1 SGHTA and CDR2 FQGNSA. CDR3 in amino acids: CASSLYRFTSYEQYV. The CDR3 nucleotides are TGTGCCAGCAGCTTATACAGGTTTACTTCCTACGAGCAGTACGTC.

The rearrangement links TRBV5-6 to TRBJ1-2; 11 positions agree with TRBD1. The V gene end was trimmed by 4 bases and the J gene end by 8 bases; junction bases not matched to a gene: 13. Germline V CDR1 and CDR2: SGHDT, YYEEEE. CDR3 length: 16 amino acids. CDR3 DNA: TGTGCCAGCAGCACTGGAGGGACAGGGGGAATCTACGGCTACACCTTC. This sequence encodes CASSTGGTGGIYGYTF.

There are a few counts of this clone. V usage is TRBV10-3 and J usage is TRBJ2-7; 11 bases are shared with TRBD1. CDR3 length: 13 amino acids. The V and J ends lost 5 bases and 5 bases, in that order; junction bases with no gene match: 2. CDR1 ENHRY and CDR2 SYGVKD come from the germline V gene. The CDR3 sequence: CAISRGQGDEQYV. CDR3 DNA sequence: TGTGCCATCAGTAGGGGACAGGGGGACGAGCAGTACGTC.

This clone was observed many times. This chain uses TRBV6-1 with TRBJ1-1, with a possible D match to TRBD1 (6 bases). This CDR3 comprises 14 residues. The germline V and J ends were trimmed by 3 bases and 7 bases, with 15 bases remaining between them. CDR1 and CDR2 (germline): MNHNS, SASEGT. CDR3 nucleotide sequence: TGTGCCAGCAGTGAGGGGGACACCAAATTTGAAGCTTTCTTT. Its protein is CASSEGDTKFEAFF.

This chain connects TRBV25-1 to TRBJ2-1; D is possibly TRBD1 (6 bases). The ends were cut back, 2 bases at V and 4 bases at J, with 18 bases in the middle. The CDR3 is 17 amino acids. CDR1 is MGHDK and CDR2 is SYGVNS in the germline V gene. DNA of the CDR3: TGTGCCAGCAGTGAAATTTCAGGGGCAGGGAGTTACAATGAGCAGTTCTTC. Encoded protein: CASSEISGAGSYNEQFF.

This sequence joins TRBV15 and TRBJ2-1, with 9 bases aligning to TRBD2. The CDR3 has 18 residues. After removal of 0 bases from V and 1 base from J, the junction contained 7 bases not matched to a gene. Germline assignment: CDR1 LNHNV and CDR2 YYDKDF (reference sequence). The CDR3 nucleotides read TGTGCCACCAGCAGAGATCAGGGACTAGCTGGTTCCTACAATGAGCAGTTCTTC. It codes for CATSRDQGLAGSYNEQFF.

The V and J genes are TRBV6-5 and TRBJ1-4, with 8 bases lining up with TRBD1. CDR1 is MNHEY and CDR2 is SVGAGI in the germline V gene. V lost 2 bases and J lost 14; bases outside the gene matches: 16. This CDR3 is built from 16 residues. For the CDR3, the DNA is TGTGCCAGCAGTTACGAAAGGACAGGGATGGGATACGTCCTGTTTTTT. It is translated as CASSYERTGMGYVLFF.

The chain uses TRBV7-2 and TRBJ2-1; 13 bases fit TRBD2. Germline assignment: CDR1 SGHTA and CDR2 FQGNSA. Trimming removed 1 base from V and 10 bases from J; junction bases left unmatched: 4. The CDR3 loop spans 15 amino acids. The CDR3 region is CASSLGLAGGGEQFF. Written as DNA, the CDR3 is TGTGCCAGCAGCTTAGGACTAGCGGGAGGTGGCGAGCAGTTCTTC.

The chain is built from TRBV7-9 and TRBJ1-6, with 8 positions matching TRBD1. The CDR3 has 15 residues. V shed 1 base and J 8 bases; nucleotides not matched to a gene: 4. Germline V lookup: CDR1 SEHNR, CDR2 FQNEAQ (reference sequence). The CDR3 sequence: CASSLGDRWDSPLHF. CDR3 coding DNA: TGTGCCAGCAGCTTAGGGGACAGGTGGGATTCACCCCTCCACTTT.

The chain combines TRBV7-3 with TRBJ2-2; D is ambiguous. From germline, CDR1 is SGHTA and CDR2 FQGTGA. The CDR3 has 13 residues. The V gene lost 0 bases and the J gene lost 5 bases, with 4 bases spanning the gap. CDR3 sequence (DNA): TGTGCCAGCAGCTTAACGGAGACCGGGGAGCTGTTTTTT. As protein: CASSLTETGELFF.

The chain uses TRBV11-2 and TRBJ2-7; 14 bases are a match to TRBD2. Trimming at V came to 5 bases and at J to 4 bases, leaving 4 bases not matched to a gene. From germline, CDR1 is SGHAT and CDR2 FQNNGV. The CDR3 has 15 amino acids. CDR3 nucleotide sequence: TGTGCCAGCAGCCCCGGGACTAGCGGGAGTTACGAGCAGTACTTC. Translated, it gives CASSPGTSGSYEQYF.

The V gene is TRBV29-1, the J gene TRBJ2-7, with D unclear. The germline V gene encodes CDR1 SQVTM and CDR2 ANQGSEA. This CDR3 region has 10 residues. V was cut by 7 bases and J by 10 bases, with 14 bases left in between. The CDR3 DNA is TGCAGCGCCGATTCCGGTGTCCAGTACTTC. Its protein product is CSADSGVQYF.

The chain couples TRBV19 to TRBJ1-4, with a tentative D call TRBD1 (6 bases). Trimming took 6 bases from V and 3 from J, leaving 23 bases between them. Germline lookup yields CDR1 LNHDA and CDR2 SQIVND (reference sequence). CDR3 length: 18 amino acids. This CDR3 reads CASRSGLPGTPSNEKLFF. The CDR3 nucleotides read TGTGCCAGTAGATCCGGCCTTCCCGGGACACCGTCTAATGAAAAACTGTTTTTT.

The V gene is TRBV11-2, the J gene TRBJ1-2; tentative D call: TRBD1 (6 bases). This CDR3 contains 13 residues. Looked up from germline, CDR1 is SGHAT and CDR2 is FQNNGV. Trimming removed 6 bases at V and 5 bases at J, with 13 bases between. CDR3 in amino acids: CASSFGGAYGYTF. For the CDR3, the DNA is TGTGCCAGCAGTTTTGGGGGCGCGTATGGCTACACCTTC.

The chain is built from TRBV7-9 and TRBJ2-5, with TRBD1 as a possible D gene (5 bases). Near its end, the DNA agrees better with TRBJ2-7, so the J call may be wrong. This CDR3 contains 15 residues. Germline V gene sequence: CDR1 SEHNR, CDR2 FQNEAQ (reference sequence). The CDR3, as DNA: TGTGCCAGCAGCTTAGCGGTGGGGCTTAACTACGAGCAGTACTTC. Its protein is CASSLAVGLNYEQYF.